The 26 T cell receptor beta chains in this list originate from one sample, sequenced in a study of blood T cell repertoires in COVID-19. Measured with immunoSEQ multiplex PCR; TCRdb has only the in-frame clones, and not every one. The sample holds 150,000 to 200,000 clones; around 89% are singletons and the top ten take around 1.9%. Sequenced: peripheral blood. Receptor source: a man younger than 35 who had recovered from COVID-19.

This rearrangement joins TRBV10-3 to TRBJ1-1, with TRBD1 matching over 9 bases. The germline CDR1 and CDR2 sequences are ENHRY and SYGVKD. With 10 bases clipped from V and 0 bases from J, the junction kept 18 bases outside the gene matches. The CDR3 covers 18 residues. CDR3: CATGGTGKTGVMNTEAFF. Here the CDR3 DNA reads TGTGCCACCGGAGGGACAGGGAAGACGGGAGTGATGAACACTGAAGCTTTCTTT.

The table lists this clone with a few counts. The genes are TRBV5-4 and TRBJ2-5; 7 bases map to TRBD2. The CDR3 is 16 residues long. Germline CDR1 and CDR2: SGHNT and YYREEE (reference sequence). The V segment lost 1 base and the J segment 4 bases; nucleotides outside the gene matches: 10. The CDR3 sequence: CASSLSGGGGGETQYF. CDR3 nucleotides: TGTGCCAGCAGCTTGTCGGGCGGTGGGGGGGGAGAGACCCAGTACTTC.

The V call is TRBV28, the J call TRBJ2-1; 9 bases agree with TRBD2. V lost 7 bases to trimming and J lost 0 bases; unmatched junction nucleotides: 7. CDR3 size: 16 residues. The germline gives CDR1 MDHEN, CDR2 SYDVKM. The CDR3 protein is CASTDPSGDSYNEQFF. The CDR3 nucleotides read TGTGCCAGCACCGATCCTAGCGGGGACTCCTACAATGAGCAGTTCTTC.

The rearrangement uses TRBV6-2 or TRBV6-3 and TRBJ2-3; TRBD2 aligns across 7 bases. In germline, CDR1 is MNHEY, CDR2 SVGEGT. Unmatched junction bases numbered 7, after V lost 1 base and J lost 3 bases. The CDR3 spans 16 residues. This chain's CDR3 is CASSYYGLEGTDTQYF. CDR3 DNA: TGTGCCAGCAGTTACTATGGACTAGAGGGGACAGATACGCAGTATTTT.

This chain links TRBV13 with TRBJ2-5, with 7 bases lining up with TRBD1. This CDR3 contains 13 residues. Germline V gene sequence: CDR1 PRHDT, CDR2 FYEKMQ (reference sequence). V lost 5 bases to trimming and J lost 4 bases; unmatched junction nucleotides: 4. DNA for the CDR3: TGTGCCAGCAGCGAGACAGGGTTAGAGACCCAGTACTTC. It encodes CASSETGLETQYF.

The chain uses TRBV6-2 or TRBV6-3 and TRBJ1-2, with a weak D call TRBD1 (5 bases). CDR1 is MNHEY, CDR2 SVGEGT, per germline. The length of the CDR3 is 12 residues. Trimming pared 6 bases from V and 4 bases from J, leaving 9 bases between. CDR3 sequence reads: CASSAGGYGYTF. CDR3 coding DNA: TGTGCCAGCAGCGCGGGGGGCTATGGCTACACCTTC.

CDR3 protein: CASSTFSGGSYEQYF. DNA of the CDR3: TGTGCCAGCAGTACCTTTAGCGGGGGATCTTACGAGCAGTACTTC. This rearrangement joins TRBV2 to TRBJ2-7; 9 bases agree with TRBD2. Germline values: CDR1 SNHLY, CDR2 FYNNEI. This CDR3 contains 15 residues. The junction had 9 bases not matched to a gene; V was cut back by 5 bases and J by 4 bases.

V and J are TRBV24-1 and TRBJ2-1, with 8 bases aligning to TRBD2. With V trimmed by 1 base and J by 6 bases, 10 bases remained unmatched. The CDR3 has 17 amino acids. Germline CDR1 is KGHDR and CDR2 is SFDVKD. CDR3 protein: CATSDFTSGGSLNEQFF. The CDR3 DNA follows: TGTGCCACCAGTGATTTTACTAGCGGAGGGTCCCTCAATGAGCAGTTCTTC.

The chain carries TRBV7-9 and TRBJ1-1, with 7 nucleotides matching TRBD1. J gave up 0 bases and V 5 bases, and 3 bases lay outside the gene matches. CDR3 length equals 14 residues. Looked up from germline, CDR1 is SEHNR and CDR2 is FQNEAQ (reference sequence). CDR3 nucleotides: TGTGCCAGCAGCCGGGACAGCTTGAACACTGAAGCTTTCTTT. Protein sequence: CASSRDSLNTEAFF.

This clone was recorded only once. This rearrangement joins TRBV25-1 to TRBJ2-3, with D possibly matching TRBD1 (6 bases). The V end lost 8 bases, the J end lost 0 bases, and 15 bases lay between the germline ends. The CDR3 has 15 amino acids. Germline V CDR1 and CDR2: MGHDK, SYGVNS. This chain's CDR3 is CASGRDILSTDTQYF. The CDR3 bases are TGTGCCAGCGGCCGGGACATTCTAAGCACAGATACGCAGTATTTT.

This clone was counted once. Written as DNA, the CDR3 is TGCGCCAGCAGCCAAGTGTGGGGTCGGGGTATGAACACTGAAGCTTTCTTT. Encoded protein: CASSQVWGRGMNTEAFF. V usage is TRBV4-1 and J usage is TRBJ1-1; D is ambiguous. The CDR3 spans 17 residues. Trimming pared 1 base from V and 0 bases from J, leaving 15 bases between. Germline CDR1 and CDR2: MGHRA and YSYEKL.

V is TRBV15 and J is TRBJ2-2; 10 bases are a match to TRBD1. This CDR3 comprises 14 residues. The germline CDR1 and CDR2 sequences are LNHNV and YYDKDF (reference sequence). V was clipped by 3 bases and J by 9 bases; unmatched bases: 4. The CDR3 DNA sequence: TGTGCCACCAGCAGGGGACAGGGGACCCGGGAGCTGTTTTTT. As protein: CATSRGQGTRELFF.

The gene calls are TRBV12-3 or TRBV12-4 and TRBJ1-1; a weak D match, TRBD1 (6 bases). The CDR3 loop spans 13 amino acids. Trimming shortened V by 5 bases and J by 11 bases, and 18 bases separated the two germline ends. CDR3 nucleotide sequence: TGTGCCAGCAGTCGACAGAGGACAGAGGCGGCTTTCTTT. Its translation is CASSRQRTEAAFF.

CDR3 sequence (DNA): TGTGCCAGCAGGGATAGCGGGAGCACAGATACGCAGTATTTT. Its protein is CASRDSGSTDTQYF. The chain uses TRBV2 and TRBJ2-3; 7 bases fit TRBD2. The V gene's germline CDR1 is SNHLY and CDR2 FYNNEI. The CDR3 loop spans 14 amino acids. The V gene end was trimmed by 6 bases and the J gene end by 0 bases; junction bases not matched to a gene: 3. Filled out from reference TRBV2 and TRBJ2-3, the complete variable domain reads EPEVTQTPSHQVTQMGQEVILRCVPISNHLYFYWYRQILGQKVEFLVSFYNNEISEKSEIFDDQFSVERPDGSNFTLKIRSTKLEDSAMYFCASRDSGSTDTQYFGPGTRLTVL.

This clone was observed a single time. V and J are TRBV15 and TRBJ2-1, with TRBD2 matching over 9 bases. The V and J ends lost 0 bases and 4 bases, in that order; junction bases with no gene match: 4. The germline gives CDR1 LNHNV, CDR2 YYDKDF (reference sequence). CDR3 length: 16 residues. CDR3 in amino acids: CATSRDRLAGYNEQFF. CDR3 nucleotide sequence: TGTGCCACCAGCAGAGATCGGCTAGCGGGGTACAATGAGCAGTTCTTC.

The chain combines TRBV7-3 with TRBJ1-1; D uncertain. Germline V gene data show CDR1 as SGHTA and CDR2 as FQGTGA. CDR3 length equals 13 residues. V lost 5 bases to trimming and J lost 1 base, with 8 bases between them. The CDR3 DNA follows: TGTGCCAGCAGCCTTCGTCCGAACACTGAAGCTTTCTTT. Its protein is CASSLRPNTEAFF.

The J gene is TRBJ1-1, the V gene TRBV4-3; no clear D gene. CDR1 is LGHNA, CDR2 YSLEER, per germline. CDR3 size: 15 residues. V was trimmed by 0 bases and J by 3 bases, leaving 11 bases between them. CDR3 region: CASSQDAAVHTEAFF. The CDR3 bases are TGCGCCAGCAGCCAAGACGCGGCGGTCCACACTGAAGCTTTCTTT.

This chain uses TRBV11-2 with TRBJ1-5, with D hard to call. Trimming removed 1 base from V and 0 bases from J, with 4 bases in between. The CDR3 contains 14 residues. CDR1 SGHAT and CDR2 FQNNGV come from the germline V gene. The CDR3 spells CASSLASSNQPQHF. The CDR3 nucleotides are TGTGCCAGCAGCTTAGCCAGTAGCAATCAGCCCCAGCATTTT.

A remark on this clone: Its ends do not fully match the called genes, so a read error is possible. This chain joins TRBV2 and TRBJ1-2, with a weak D call TRBD1 (5 bases). Germline V gene sequence: CDR1 SNHLY, CDR2 FYNNEI. The CDR3 has 14 amino acids. CDR3 residues: CASREDSRVPRGDF. The DNA for the CDR3 is TGTGCCAGCAGAGAGGATTCTAGGGTTCCTCGGGGGGACTTC. The whole variable domain, remainder taken from reference TRBV2 and TRBJ1-2, is EPEVTQTPSHQVTQMGQEVILRCVPISNHLYFYWYRQILGQKVEFLVSFYNNEISEKSEIFDDQFSVERPDGSNFTLKIRSTKLEDSAMYFCASREDSRVPRGDFGSGTRLTVV.

This clone has a handful of counts. This sequence joins TRBV11-2 and TRBJ2-1, with D perhaps matching TRBD2 (5 bases). This CDR3 is built from 17 residues. In germline, CDR1 is SGHAT, CDR2 FQNNGV. The V end was cut by 4 bases, the J end by 7 bases, with 23 bases between. CDR3 residues: CASSSRRVAGVLNEQFF. The CDR3 nucleotides read TGTGCCAGCAGCTCCCGACGCGTTGCCGGGGTTCTGAATGAGCAGTTCTTC. Looking up the rest from reference TRBV11-2 and TRBJ2-1 gives the full variable domain: EAGVAQSPRYKIIEKRQSVAFWCNPISGHATLYWYQQILGQGPKLLIQFQNNGVVDDSQLPKDRFSAERLKGVDSTLKIQPAKLEDSAVYLCASSSRRVAGVLNEQFFGPGTRLTVL.

V usage is TRBV6-5 and J usage is TRBJ1-2, with 9 bases matching TRBD1. This CDR3 contains 15 residues. Unmatched junction bases numbered 11, after V lost 6 bases and J lost 6 bases. Germline-derived CDR1 and CDR2 are MNHEY and SVGAGI. CDR3 loop: CASSYRDRVVDGYTF. DNA for the CDR3: TGTGCCAGCAGCTACCGGGACAGGGTGGTGGATGGCTACACCTTC.

The chain recombines TRBV7-2 with TRBJ1-1; D not resolved. With 7 bases removed from V and 2 bases from J, the gap between germline ends came to 14 bases. Germline V gene data show CDR1 as SGHTA and CDR2 as FQGNSA. This CDR3 has 14 residues. The CDR3 is CASTHTAANTEAFF. For the CDR3, the DNA is TGTGCCAGCACCCACACGGCGGCAAACACTGAAGCTTTCTTT.

This chain links TRBV19 with TRBJ2-1; 14 bases are shared with TRBD2. Germline trimming cut 3 bases from V and 8 bases from J; bases unmatched to any gene: 6. CDR3 length: 16 residues. Germline V gives CDR1 LNHDA, CDR2 SQIVND (reference sequence). In DNA, the CDR3 is TGTGCCAGTAGTATTAGGGGGACTAGCGGGAGATATGAGCAGTTCTTC. This encodes CASSIRGTSGRYEQFF.

This sequence joins TRBV7-2 and TRBJ2-7; 13 bases line up with TRBD2. Per germline, CDR1 SGHTA and CDR2 FQGNSA. The J segment lost 6 bases and the V segment lost 0 bases, leaving 2 bases of the junction unmatched. The CDR3 loop spans 15 amino acids. The CDR3 protein is CASSLATSGRAEQYF. The CDR3 DNA follows: TGTGCCAGCAGCTTAGCCACTAGCGGGAGGGCCGAGCAGTACTTC.

This chain links TRBV7-9 with TRBJ2-2; D call uncertain. V was trimmed by 5 bases and J by 6 bases, leaving 13 bases between them. CDR3 length equals 14 residues. Germline V gene sequence: CDR1 SEHNR, CDR2 FQNEAQ (reference sequence). CDR3 region: CASSREVGSGELFF. DNA of the CDR3: TGTGCCAGCAGCCGTGAGGTTGGGTCCGGGGAGCTGTTTTTT.

The chain uses TRBV28 and TRBJ2-1, with 15 nucleotides matching TRBD2. J gave up 10 bases and V 4 bases, and 8 bases lay outside the gene matches. This CDR3 spans 16 amino acids. Germline V gene data show CDR1 as MDHEN and CDR2 as SYDVKM. In nucleotides, the CDR3 is TGTGCCAGCAGTTCAACCGGGACTAGCGGGAGGAGAGAGCAGTTCTTC. Protein: CASSSTGTSGRREQFF.